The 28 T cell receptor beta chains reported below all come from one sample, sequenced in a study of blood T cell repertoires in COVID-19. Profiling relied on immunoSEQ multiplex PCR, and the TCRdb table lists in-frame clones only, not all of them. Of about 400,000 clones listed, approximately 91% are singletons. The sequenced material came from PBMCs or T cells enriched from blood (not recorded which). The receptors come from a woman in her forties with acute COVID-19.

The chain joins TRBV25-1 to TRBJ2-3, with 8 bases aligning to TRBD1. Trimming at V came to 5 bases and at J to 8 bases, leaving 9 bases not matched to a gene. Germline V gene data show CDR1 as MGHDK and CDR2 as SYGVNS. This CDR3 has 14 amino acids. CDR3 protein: CASSPRQGRPTQYF. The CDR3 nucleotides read TGTGCCAGCAGTCCTCGACAGGGGAGGCCTACGCAGTATTTT. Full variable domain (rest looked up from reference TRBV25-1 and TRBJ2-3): EADIYQTPRYLVIGTGKKITLECSQTMGHDKMYWYQQDPGMELHLIHYSYGVNSTEKGDLSSESTVSRIRTEHFPLTLESARPSHTSQYLCASSPRQGRPTQYFGPGTRLTVL.

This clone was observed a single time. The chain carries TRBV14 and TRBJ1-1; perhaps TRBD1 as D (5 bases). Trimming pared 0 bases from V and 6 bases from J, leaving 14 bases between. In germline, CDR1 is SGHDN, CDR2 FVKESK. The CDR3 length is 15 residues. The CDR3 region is CASSQELGGDSEAFF. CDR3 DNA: TGTGCCAGCAGCCAAGAATTGGGGGGGGATTCTGAAGCTTTCTTT.

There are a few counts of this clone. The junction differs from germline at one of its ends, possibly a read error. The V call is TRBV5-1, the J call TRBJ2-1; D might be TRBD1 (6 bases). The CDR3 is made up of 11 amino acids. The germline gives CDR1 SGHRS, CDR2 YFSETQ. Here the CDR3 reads CASSTPGHWIF. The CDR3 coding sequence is TGCGCCAGCAGCACACCGGGACATTGGATCTTC.

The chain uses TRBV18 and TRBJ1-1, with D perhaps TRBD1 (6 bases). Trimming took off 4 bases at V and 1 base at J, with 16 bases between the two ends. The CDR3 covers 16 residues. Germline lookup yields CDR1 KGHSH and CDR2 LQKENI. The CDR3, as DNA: TGTGCCAGCTCACAAATGAAACAGGGAACGAACACTGAAGCTTTCTTT. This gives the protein CASSQMKQGTNTEAFF.

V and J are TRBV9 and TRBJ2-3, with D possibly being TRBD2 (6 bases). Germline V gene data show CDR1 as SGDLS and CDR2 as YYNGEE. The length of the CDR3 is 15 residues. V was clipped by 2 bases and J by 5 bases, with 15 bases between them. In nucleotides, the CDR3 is TGTGCCAGCAGCGTTCGCGGGGATGCGATAGATACGCAGTATTTT. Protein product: CASSVRGDAIDTQYF.

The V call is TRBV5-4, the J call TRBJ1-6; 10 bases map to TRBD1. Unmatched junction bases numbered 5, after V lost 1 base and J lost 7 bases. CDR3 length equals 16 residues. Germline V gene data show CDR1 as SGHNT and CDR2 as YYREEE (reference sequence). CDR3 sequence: CASSLSRDRGNSPLHF. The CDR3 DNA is TGTGCCAGCAGCTTGAGCCGGGACAGGGGCAATTCACCCCTCCACTTT. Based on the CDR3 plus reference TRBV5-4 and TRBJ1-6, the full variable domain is ETGVTQSPTHLIKTRGQQVTLRCSSQSGHNTVSWYQQALGQGPQFIFQYYREEENGRGNFPPRFSGLQFPNYSSELNVNALELDDSALYLCASSLSRDRGNSPLHFGNGTRLTVT.

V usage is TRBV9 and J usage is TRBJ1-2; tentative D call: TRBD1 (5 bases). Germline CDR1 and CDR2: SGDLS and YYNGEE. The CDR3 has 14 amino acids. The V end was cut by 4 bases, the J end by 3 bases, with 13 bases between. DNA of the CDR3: TGTGCCAGCAGCCCCTCGGGGGGTTACTATGGCTACACCTTC. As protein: CASSPSGGYYGYTF.

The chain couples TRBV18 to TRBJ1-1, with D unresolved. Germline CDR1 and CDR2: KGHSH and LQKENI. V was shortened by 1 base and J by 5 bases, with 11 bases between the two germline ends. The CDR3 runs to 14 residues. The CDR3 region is CASSPRAAETEAFF. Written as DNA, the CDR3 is TGTGCCAGCTCACCACGGGCTGCCGAGACTGAAGCTTTCTTT.

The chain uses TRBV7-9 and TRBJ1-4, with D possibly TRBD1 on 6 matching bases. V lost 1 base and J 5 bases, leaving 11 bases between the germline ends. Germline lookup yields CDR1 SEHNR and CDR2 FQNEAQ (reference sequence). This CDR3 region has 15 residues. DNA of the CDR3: TGTGCCAGCAGCTTAGGTGGGGGCAGGAATGAAAAACTGTTTTTT. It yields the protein CASSLGGGRNEKLFF.

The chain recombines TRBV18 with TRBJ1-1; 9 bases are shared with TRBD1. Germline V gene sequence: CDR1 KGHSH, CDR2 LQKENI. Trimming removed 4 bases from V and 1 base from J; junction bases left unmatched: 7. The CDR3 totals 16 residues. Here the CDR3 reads CASSQNAQGANTEAFF. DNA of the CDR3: TGTGCCAGCTCACAGAACGCACAGGGGGCGAACACTGAAGCTTTCTTT.

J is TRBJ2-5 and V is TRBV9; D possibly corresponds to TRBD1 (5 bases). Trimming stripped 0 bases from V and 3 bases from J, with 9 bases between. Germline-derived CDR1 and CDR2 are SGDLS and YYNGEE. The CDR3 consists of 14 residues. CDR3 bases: TGTGCCAGCAGCGTAGATCCCAGGGAAGAGACCCAGTACTTC. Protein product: CASSVDPREETQYF.

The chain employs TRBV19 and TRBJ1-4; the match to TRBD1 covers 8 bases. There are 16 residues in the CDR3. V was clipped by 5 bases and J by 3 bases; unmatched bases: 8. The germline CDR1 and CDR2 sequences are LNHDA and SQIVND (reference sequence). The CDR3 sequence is CASSSGQAAPNEKLFF. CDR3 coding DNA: TGTGCCAGTAGTTCGGGACAGGCAGCACCTAATGAAAAACTGTTTTTT.

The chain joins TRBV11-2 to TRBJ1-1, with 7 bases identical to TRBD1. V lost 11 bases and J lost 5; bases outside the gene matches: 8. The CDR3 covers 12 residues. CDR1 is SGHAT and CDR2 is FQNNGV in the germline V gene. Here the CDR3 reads CAGGRGPTEAFF. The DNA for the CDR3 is TGTGCCGGCGGGAGGGGGCCTACTGAAGCTTTCTTT.

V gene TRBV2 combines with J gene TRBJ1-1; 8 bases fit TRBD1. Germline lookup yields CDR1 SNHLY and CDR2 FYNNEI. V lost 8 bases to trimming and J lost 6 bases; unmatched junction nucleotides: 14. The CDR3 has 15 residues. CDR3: CASLRQGLVFPEAFF. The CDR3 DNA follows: TGTGCCAGCCTCAGACAGGGGCTAGTGTTCCCTGAAGCTTTCTTT.

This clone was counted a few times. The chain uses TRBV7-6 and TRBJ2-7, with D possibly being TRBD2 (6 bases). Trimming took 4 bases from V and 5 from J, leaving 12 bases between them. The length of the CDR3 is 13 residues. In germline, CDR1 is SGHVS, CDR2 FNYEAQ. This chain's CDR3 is CASSWGAGNEQYF. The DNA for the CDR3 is TGTGCCAGCAGCTGGGGTGCGGGAAACGAGCAGTACTTC.

CDR3 protein: CASSTQGNTEAFF. Here the CDR3 DNA reads TGTGCCAGTAGTACCCAGGGGAACACTGAAGCTTTCTTT. The chain uses TRBV19 and TRBJ1-1; TRBD1 might be the D (5 bases). This CDR3 region has 13 residues. CDR1 and CDR2 (germline): LNHDA, SQIVND (reference sequence). Trimming removed 4 bases at V and 1 base at J, with 7 bases between.

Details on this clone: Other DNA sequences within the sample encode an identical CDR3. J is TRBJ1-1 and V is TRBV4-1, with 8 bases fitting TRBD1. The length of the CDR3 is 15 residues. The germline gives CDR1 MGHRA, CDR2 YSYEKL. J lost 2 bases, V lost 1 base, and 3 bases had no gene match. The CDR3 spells CASSQGTGLNTEAFF. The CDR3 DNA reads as TGCGCCAGCAGCCAAGGGACAGGGCTTAACACTGAAGCTTTCTTT.

CDR3 sequence reads: CASSLAAAANGGYTF. CDR3 DNA: TGTGCCAGCAGCTTAGCGGCGGCCGCCAATGGTGGCTACACCTTC. The chain couples TRBV7-8 to TRBJ1-2; D gene unclear. Deletions cut 0 bases from V and 7 bases from J, with 15 bases between. Per the germline V gene, CDR1 is SGHVS and CDR2 is FQNEAQ. The CDR3 runs to 15 residues.

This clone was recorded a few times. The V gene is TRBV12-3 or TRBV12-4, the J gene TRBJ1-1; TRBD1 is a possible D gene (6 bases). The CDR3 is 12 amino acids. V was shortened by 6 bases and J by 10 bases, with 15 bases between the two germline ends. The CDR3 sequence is CASSPTGLTAFF. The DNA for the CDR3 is TGTGCCAGCAGCCCAACAGGGCTCACAGCTTTCTTT.

CDR3 in amino acids: CASSWGVTGTESFF. The CDR3 nucleotides read TGCGCCAGCAGCTGGGGGGTAACGGGAACAGAGTCGTTCTTC. The V call is TRBV5-1, the J call TRBJ2-1; weak D call: TRBD2 (6 bases). CDR3 length: 14 amino acids. The ends were cut back, 3 bases at V and 15 bases at J, with 22 bases in the middle. Per the germline V gene, CDR1 is SGHRS and CDR2 is YFSETQ.

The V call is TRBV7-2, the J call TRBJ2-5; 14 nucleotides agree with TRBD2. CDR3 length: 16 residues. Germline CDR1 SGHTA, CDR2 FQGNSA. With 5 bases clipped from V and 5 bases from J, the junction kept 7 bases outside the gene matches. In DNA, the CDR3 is TGTGCCAGCAGCCAAGGGACTAGCGGGGGAAAGGAGACCCAGTACTTC. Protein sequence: CASSQGTSGGKETQYF.

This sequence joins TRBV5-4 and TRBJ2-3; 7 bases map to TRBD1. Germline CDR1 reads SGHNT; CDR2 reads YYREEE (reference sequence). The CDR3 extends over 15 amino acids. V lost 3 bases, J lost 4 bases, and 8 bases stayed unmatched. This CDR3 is CASSSRQGSPDTQYF. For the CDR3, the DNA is TGTGCCAGCAGCTCCCGACAGGGCTCCCCAGATACGCAGTATTTT.

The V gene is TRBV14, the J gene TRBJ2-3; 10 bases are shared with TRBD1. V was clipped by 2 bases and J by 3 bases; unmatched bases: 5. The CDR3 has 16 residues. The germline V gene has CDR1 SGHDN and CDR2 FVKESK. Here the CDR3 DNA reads TGTGCCAGCAGCCAATATCAGGGACAGGGGACAGATACGCAGTATTTT. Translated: CASSQYQGQGTDTQYF.

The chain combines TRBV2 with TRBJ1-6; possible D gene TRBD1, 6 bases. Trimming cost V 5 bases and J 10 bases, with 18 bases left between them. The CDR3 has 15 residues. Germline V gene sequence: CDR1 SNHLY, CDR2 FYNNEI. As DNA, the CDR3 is TGTGCCAGCAGTTGGGACGGGACATACGGATCACCCCTCCACTTT. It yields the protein CASSWDGTYGSPLHF.

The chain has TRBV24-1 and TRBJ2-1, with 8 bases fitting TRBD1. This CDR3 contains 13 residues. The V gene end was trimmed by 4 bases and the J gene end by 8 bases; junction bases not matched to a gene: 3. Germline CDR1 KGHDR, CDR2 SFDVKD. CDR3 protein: CATSELQGDEQFF. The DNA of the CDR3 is TGTGCCACCAGTGAGTTACAGGGGGATGAGCAGTTCTTC.

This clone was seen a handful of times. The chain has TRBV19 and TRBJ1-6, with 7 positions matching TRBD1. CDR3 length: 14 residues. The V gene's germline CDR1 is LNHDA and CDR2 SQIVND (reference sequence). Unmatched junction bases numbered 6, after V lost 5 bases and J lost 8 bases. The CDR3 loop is CASSVGTEDSPLHF. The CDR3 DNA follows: TGTGCCAGTAGTGTAGGGACAGAAGATTCACCCCTCCACTTT. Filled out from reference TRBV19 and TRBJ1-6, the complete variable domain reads DGGITQSPKYLFRKEGQNVTLSCEQNLNHDAMYWYRQDPGQGLRLIYYSQIVNDFQKGDIAEGYSVSREKKESFPLTVTSAQKNPTAFYLCASSVGTEDSPLHFGNGTRLTVT.

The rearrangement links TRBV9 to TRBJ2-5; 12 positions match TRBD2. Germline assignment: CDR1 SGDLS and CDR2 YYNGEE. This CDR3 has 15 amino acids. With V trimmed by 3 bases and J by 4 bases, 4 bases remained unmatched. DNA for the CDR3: TGTGCCAGCAGCGCTAGCGGGGGGGCCGGAGAGACCCAGTACTTC. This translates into CASSASGGAGETQYF.

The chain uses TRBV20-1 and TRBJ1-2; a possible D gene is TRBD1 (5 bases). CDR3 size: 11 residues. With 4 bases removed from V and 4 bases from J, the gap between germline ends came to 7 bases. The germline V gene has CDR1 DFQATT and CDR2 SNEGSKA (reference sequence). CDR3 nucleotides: TGCAGTGCTATCGACAGCTATGGCTACACCTTC. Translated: CSAIDSYGYTF.